This entry lists 28 T cell receptor beta chains sequenced from one sample in a study of T cell responses to AZD1222 COVID-19 vaccine. Assay used: immunoSEQ multiplex PCR; TCRdb lists only in-frame clones, some missing. Of approximately 140,000 clones listed, over 85% are singletons. The material was peripheral blood, obtained 28 days after the second AZD1222 dose. The receptors derive from an adult who received the AZD1222 COVID-19 vaccine.

This clone was seen more than once but under ten times. The genes are TRBV18 and TRBJ2-5; maybe TRBD2 (5 bases). Trimming removed 0 bases from V and 4 bases from J, with 15 bases in between. The CDR3 is 16 amino acids. Germline CDR1 KGHSH, CDR2 LQKENI. The CDR3 DNA follows: TGTGCCAGCTCACCACCGAACTTCGAGGGTTCAGAGACCCAGTACTTC. It encodes CASSPPNFEGSETQYF.

The CDR3 DNA is TGCGCCAGCAGCTTGGGTTACGAGCAGTACTTC. Protein: CASSLGYEQYF. This chain uses TRBV5-1 with TRBJ2-7, with D unclear. Trimming stripped 0 bases from V and 4 bases from J, with 2 bases between. The CDR3 is 11 residues long. CDR1 SGHRS and CDR2 YFSETQ come from the germline V gene.

The chain combines TRBV6-6 with TRBJ2-7; D perhaps matches TRBD1 (6 bases). The CDR3 sequence is 14 residues long. Germline lookup yields CDR1 MNHNY and CDR2 SVGAGI (reference sequence). V was trimmed by 2 bases and J by 0 bases, leaving 8 bases between them. The CDR3 coding sequence is TGTGCCAGCAGTTACGGGACACACTCCTACGAGCAGTACTTC. Amino acid sequence: CASSYGTHSYEQYF.

The chain links TRBV28 to TRBJ1-5, with D possibly TRBD1 on 6 matching bases. The V gene lost 3 bases and the J gene lost 8 bases, with 14 bases spanning the gap. This CDR3 is built from 14 residues. Per germline, CDR1 MDHEN and CDR2 SYDVKM. CDR3 in amino acids: CASSLRGADKPQHF. The CDR3 DNA reads as TGTGCCAGCAGTTTGAGGGGGGCCGATAAGCCCCAGCATTTT. The entire variable domain, with the rest obtained from reference TRBV28 and TRBJ1-5, is as follows: DVKVTQSSRYLVKRTGEKVFLECVQDMDHENMFWYRQDPGLGLRLIYFSYDVKMKEKGDIPEGYSVSREKKERFSLILESASTNQTSMYLCASSLRGADKPQHFGDGTRLSIL.

This rearrangement joins TRBV10-3 to TRBJ1-2; no clear D gene. Trimming took 8 bases from V and 4 from J, leaving 11 bases between them. CDR1 and CDR2 (germline): ENHRY, SYGVKD. There are 12 residues in the CDR3. The CDR3 protein is CAIEVFGYGYTF. The CDR3 coding sequence is TGTGCCATCGAGGTCTTTGGCTATGGCTACACCTTC.

The genes are TRBV4-3 and TRBJ2-2; no clear D. The CDR3 has 18 amino acids. V was pared by 1 base and J by 0 bases, with 15 bases between. Germline assignment: CDR1 LGHNA and CDR2 YSLEER. Written as DNA, the CDR3 is TGCGCCAGCAGCCAAGGCCGGACGCCCCAAACGAACACCGGGGAGCTGTTTTTT. Its translation: CASSQGRTPQTNTGELFF.

The chain is built from TRBV28 and TRBJ2-5; D is possibly TRBD1 (6 bases). The germline V gene has CDR1 MDHEN and CDR2 SYDVKM. The CDR3 covers 15 residues. V was cut by 5 bases and J by 4 bases, with 17 bases left in between. CDR3 amino acids: CASSPGASRPETQYF. CDR3 in DNA: TGTGCCAGCAGTCCAGGGGCCAGCCGCCCAGAGACCCAGTACTTC.

The rearrangement links TRBV11-3 to TRBJ2-5; TRBD1 aligns across 9 bases. Unmatched junction bases numbered 7, after V lost 3 bases and J lost 5 bases. Germline-derived CDR1 and CDR2 are SGHNT and YENEEA. The CDR3 covers 15 residues. The CDR3 sequence is CASSFDRGDGETQYF. The CDR3 DNA is TGTGCCAGCAGCTTCGACAGGGGGGACGGGGAGACCCAGTACTTC.

This sequence joins TRBV24-1 and TRBJ2-7; D gene uncertain. The CDR3 contains 13 residues. V was cut by 9 bases and J by 0 bases, with 11 bases left in between. Germline CDR1 reads KGHDR; CDR2 reads SFDVKD. In nucleotides, the CDR3 is TGTGCCACCGGGTCAGGAAACTCCTACGAGCAGTACTTC. Its translation is CATGSGNSYEQYF.

The chain carries TRBV4-2 and TRBJ2-2; no clear D gene. The CDR3 extends over 18 amino acids. With 0 bases removed from V and 0 bases from J, the gap between germline ends came to 14 bases. Germline assignment: CDR1 LGHNA and CDR2 YNFKEQ. The CDR3 DNA follows: TGTGCCAGCAGCCAAGATCTAGTAGGGCCTGCGAACACCGGGGAGCTGTTTTTT. Protein sequence: CASSQDLVGPANTGELFF.

This chain connects TRBV29-1 to TRBJ2-5, with 8 bases lining up with TRBD2. Germline CDR1 is SQVTM and CDR2 is ANQGSEA. The junction had 5 bases not matched to a gene; V was cut back by 5 bases and J by 3 bases. The CDR3 is 13 amino acids. The CDR3 spells CSVLLSGKETQYF. In nucleotides, the CDR3 is TGCAGCGTTTTGCTTAGCGGGAAAGAGACCCAGTACTTC.

The rearrangement uses TRBV5-1 and TRBJ1-2; D is uncertain. The CDR3 has 14 residues. The ends were cut back, 0 bases at V and 3 bases at J, with 9 bases in the middle. Germline V gene data show CDR1 as SGHRS and CDR2 as YFSETQ. The CDR3 nucleotides read TGCGCCAGCAGCTTGGAGACAACTGACTATGGCTACACCTTC. Protein sequence: CASSLETTDYGYTF.

This clone was detected only a few times. This rearrangement joins TRBV5-1 to TRBJ2-1; a weak D match, TRBD1 (6 bases). The ends were cut back, 5 bases at V and 7 bases at J, with 19 bases in the middle. Germline V gives CDR1 SGHRS, CDR2 YFSETQ. There are 15 residues in the CDR3. CDR3 DNA sequence: TGCGCCAGCAGGTCCACAGGGTCCCCTATTAATGAGCAGTTCTTC. This codes for CASRSTGSPINEQFF.

J is TRBJ2-7 and V is TRBV3-1 (or the pseudogene TRBV3-2); TRBD2 is a possible D gene (5 bases). CDR1 and CDR2 (germline): LGHDT, YNNKEL (reference sequence). CDR3 length equals 13 residues. The V end was cut by 1 base, the J end by 5 bases, with 9 bases between. The CDR3 reads CASSQARGNEQYF. CDR3 DNA sequence: TGTGCCAGCAGCCAAGCTAGAGGGAACGAGCAGTACTTC.

J is TRBJ2-7 and V is TRBV24-1; TRBD1 matches at 8 bases. Germline V CDR1 and CDR2: KGHDR, SFDVKD. This CDR3 is 14 amino acids long. The ends lost 10 bases at V and 1 base at J; junction bases unmatched: 8. CDR3 loop: CATAGGGGSYEQYF. Here the CDR3 DNA reads TGTGCCACGGCAGGGGGCGGAGGTTCCTACGAGCAGTACTTC.

The chain recombines TRBV5-6 with TRBJ1-2, with D maybe TRBD1 (5 bases). Trimming cost V 0 bases and J 8 bases, with 14 bases left between them. Germline V CDR1 and CDR2: SGHDT, YYEEEE. This CDR3 comprises 14 residues. CDR3 amino acids: CASSLESGGTGYTF. The DNA for the CDR3 is TGTGCCAGCAGCTTGGAATCGGGGGGTACAGGCTACACCTTC.

This chain joins TRBV25-1 and TRBJ2-3, with D perhaps TRBD2 (5 bases). V was cut by 3 bases and J by 3 bases, with 10 bases left in between. The V gene's germline CDR1 is MGHDK and CDR2 SYGVNS. The CDR3 is 14 amino acids. The CDR3 loop is CASSDRDSTDTQYF. The CDR3 region has the DNA TGTGCCAGCAGTGACCGGGATTCTACAGATACGCAGTATTTT.

V gene TRBV7-6 combines with J gene TRBJ2-5; 8 bases agree with TRBD1. The CDR3 runs to 17 residues. V gave up 5 bases and J gave up 5 bases; unmatched junction bases: 16. Germline CDR1 reads SGHVS; CDR2 reads FNYEAQ. The CDR3 is CASSLRTGKPVLETQYF. CDR3 DNA: TGTGCCAGCAGCCTCCGGACAGGGAAGCCCGTTTTGGAGACCCAGTACTTC.

The rearrangement joins TRBV7-7 to TRBJ2-3, with a weak D call TRBD2 (5 bases). Germline lookup yields CDR1 SSHAT and CDR2 FNYEAQ (reference sequence). The CDR3 has 15 amino acids. V lost 5 bases, J lost 2 bases, and 14 bases lay in between. In nucleotides, the CDR3 is TGTGCCAGCAGCATGAGCTGGCGGGCCACAGATACGCAGTATTTT. Translation: CASSMSWRATDTQYF.

J is TRBJ2-3 and V is TRBV9, with D possibly being TRBD1 or TRBD2 (6 bases each). This CDR3 comprises 16 residues. Germline V gene sequence: CDR1 SGDLS, CDR2 YYNGEE. Trimming removed 0 bases at V and 4 bases at J, with 15 bases between. The CDR3 is CASSVDGGPGADTQYF. For the CDR3, the DNA is TGTGCCAGCAGCGTAGATGGGGGGCCGGGCGCAGATACGCAGTATTTT.

On this clone: The junction shows a germline mismatch at one end, possibly a read error. V and J are TRBV9 and TRBJ2-1; 8 nucleotides align to TRBD2. The CDR3 has 16 residues. Germline V gene sequence: CDR1 SGDLS, CDR2 YYNGEE. CDR3 protein: CASSVGSVGLAGIRIF. As DNA, the CDR3 is TGTGCCAGCAGCGTAGGCTCAGTAGGGCTAGCGGGTATAAGGATCTTC.

The chain links TRBV18 to TRBJ1-5; tentative D call: TRBD1 (6 bases). The length of the CDR3 is 19 residues. CDR1 and CDR2 from the germline V gene are KGHSH and LQKENI. V lost 3 bases and J 0 bases, leaving 21 bases between the germline ends. CDR3 amino acids: CASSPRTASLSNSNQPQHF. CDR3 in DNA: TGTGCCAGCTCACCCCGGACAGCGTCGCTATCGAATAGCAATCAGCCCCAGCATTTT.

J is TRBJ1-1 and V is TRBV11-2, with D perhaps TRBD1 (6 bases). V lost 0 bases, J lost 3 bases, and 14 bases lay in between. CDR3 length: 16 residues. Looked up from germline, CDR1 is SGHAT and CDR2 is FQNNGV. CDR3 residues: CASSLELAGAYTEAFF. The DNA of the CDR3 is TGTGCCAGCAGCTTAGAATTGGCAGGGGCTTACACTGAAGCTTTCTTT.

DNA of the CDR3: TGTGCCAGCAGCCAAGATTTCCGCGGGAGATACAATGAGCAGTTCTTC. This translates into CASSQDFRGRYNEQFF. The gene calls are TRBV3-1 (or the pseudogene TRBV3-2) and TRBJ2-1, with 7 bases lining up with TRBD2. The ends lost 0 bases at V and 4 bases at J; junction bases unmatched: 6. The CDR3 extends over 16 amino acids. Germline V lookup: CDR1 LGHDT, CDR2 YNNKEL (reference sequence).

The rearrangement uses TRBV9 and TRBJ1-3; D gene unclear. The CDR3 extends over 15 amino acids. Trimming stripped 3 bases from V and 0 bases from J, with 10 bases between. Germline CDR1 SGDLS, CDR2 YYNGEE. The CDR3 spells CASSATGSSGNTIYF. CDR3 nucleotide sequence: TGTGCCAGCAGCGCCACCGGGAGCTCTGGAAACACCATATATTTT.

J is TRBJ2-2 and V is TRBV11-2; 11 nucleotides match TRBD2. V dropped 5 bases and J dropped 5; count of bases not matched to a gene: 4. Germline V lookup: CDR1 SGHAT, CDR2 FQNNGV. The CDR3 covers 15 residues. Here the CDR3 reads CASSILAGDTGELFF. The CDR3 region has the DNA TGTGCCAGCAGCATACTAGCGGGAGATACCGGGGAGCTGTTTTTT. Full variable domain (missing parts from reference TRBV11-2 and TRBJ2-2): EAGVAQSPRYKIIEKRQSVAFWCNPISGHATLYWYQQILGQGPKLLIQFQNNGVVDDSQLPKDRFSAERLKGVDSTLKIQPAKLEDSAVYLCASSILAGDTGELFFGEGSRLTVL.

The chain joins TRBV5-1 to TRBJ1-1; D is undetermined. The germline CDR1 and CDR2 sequences are SGHRS and YFSETQ. V lost 9 bases and J lost 4, with 13 bases in between. This CDR3 has 12 amino acids. CDR3 DNA sequence: TGCGCCACGGTCCTTTCGGGCACTGAAGCTTTCTTT. Its translation: CATVLSGTEAFF.

This chain links TRBV3-1 (or the pseudogene TRBV3-2) with TRBJ2-1; 7 nucleotides agree with TRBD2. Trimming at V came to 0 bases and at J to 5 bases, leaving 7 bases not matched to a gene. Germline V gives CDR1 LGHDT, CDR2 YNNKEL (reference sequence). This CDR3 is 16 amino acids long. CDR3 region: CASSQEKWEGHNEQFF. The CDR3 DNA reads as TGTGCCAGCAGCCAAGAGAAGTGGGAGGGTCACAATGAGCAGTTCTTC.